These 24 T cell receptor beta chains were all obtained from the same sample, sequenced in a study of T cells in Graves' hyperthyroidism and ophthalmopathy. From RNA transcripts, TCR beta CDR3 regions were amplified. Carried out on the TCR CDR3, a first-round RT-PCR used the HTBI primer set. TCRdb passed the multiplex PCR reads through MiXCR, listing each CDR3 protein once. The sample has 730,000 or so distinct CDR3 sequences; about 17% are singletons. The sequenced sample consisted of blood. The receptors here all came from a woman in her 50s with Graves' hyperthyroidism that later progressed to Graves' ophthalmopathy.

Concerning this clonotype itself: A much larger clone differs from this one at a single base, so this may be a read error. The gene calls are TRBV5-1 and TRBJ1-6, with a possible D match to TRBD1 (6 bases). Germline V CDR1 and CDR2: SGHRS, YFSETQ. This CDR3 comprises 13 residues. CDR3 nucleotide sequence: TGCGCCAGCAGCTTGGACAGGGTTTCACCCCCCCACTTT. Amino acid sequence: CASSLDRVSPPHF. The whole variable domain, remainder taken from reference TRBV5-1 and TRBJ1-6, is KAGVTQTPRYLIKTRGQQVTLSCSPISGHRSVSWYQQTPGQGLQFLFEYFSETQRNKGNFPGRFSGRQFSNSRSEMNVSTLELGDSALYLCASSLDRVSPPHFGNGTRLTVT.

This clonotype was observed a handful of times. This sequence joins TRBV6-1 and TRBJ1-5; D remains unclear. Germline V gene data show CDR1 as MNHNS and CDR2 as SASEGT. This CDR3 is built from 15 residues. The V end was cut by 7 bases, the J end by 9 bases, with 22 bases between. CDR3 region: CASIFRTAADRPQHF. The DNA for the CDR3 is TGTGCCAGCATCTTCAGGACGGCGGCGGATCGGCCCCAGCATTTT.

This clonotype was seen ten or more times. The chain uses TRBV30 and TRBJ1-1; a weak D match, TRBD1 (6 bases). Germline V gene sequence: CDR1 GTSNPN, CDR2 SVGIG (reference sequence). The CDR3 is 12 amino acids. With 7 bases removed from V and 3 bases from J, the gap between germline ends came to 12 bases. The CDR3 is CALEGGDTEAFF. The CDR3, as DNA: TGTGCCTTGGAGGGGGGAGACACTGAAGCTTTCTTT.

A few counts support this clonotype. The rearrangement links TRBV7-9 to TRBJ1-1; no definite D call. The CDR3 is 15 residues long. Per germline, CDR1 SEHNR and CDR2 FQNEAQ (reference sequence). Trimming removed 3 bases at V and 0 bases at J, with 11 bases between. CDR3: CASSFDTLVNTEAFF. In nucleotides, the CDR3 is TGTGCCAGCAGCTTTGATACACTAGTGAACACTGAAGCTTTCTTT.

This clonotype was picked up a small number of times. The chain couples TRBV6-1 to TRBJ2-1; 8 bases fit TRBD2. This CDR3 contains 14 residues. V was pared by 6 bases and J by 3 bases, with 4 bases of the junction left unmatched. Per germline, CDR1 MNHNS and CDR2 SASEGT. The CDR3, as DNA: TGTGCCAGCAGGGTTAGCGGGGACTACAATGAGCAGTTCTTC. This encodes CASRVSGDYNEQFF.

The chain links TRBV19 to TRBJ2-3; D gene ambiguous. Germline V gives CDR1 LNHDA, CDR2 SQIVND (reference sequence). CDR3 length equals 13 residues. V gave up 4 bases and J gave up 4 bases, with 9 bases separating them. CDR3 nucleotides: TGTGCCAGTAGTAACTTAGCCGCAGATACGCAGTATTTT. It encodes CASSNLAADTQYF.

This clonotype was recorded at least ten times. This sequence joins TRBV7-8 and TRBJ2-2, with D possibly matching TRBD2 (5 bases). From germline, CDR1 is SGHVS and CDR2 FQNEAQ. This CDR3 is 17 amino acids long. Trimming left V 4 bases short and J 2 bases short, with 17 bases between. DNA for the CDR3: TGTGCCAGCAGCTCGACCCGACCGGGGATTAACACCGGGGAGCTGTTTTTT. It is translated as CASSSTRPGINTGELFF.

The rearrangement joins TRBV12-3 or TRBV12-4 to TRBJ2-1; D not resolved. CDR3 length: 13 residues. Trimming cost V 0 bases and J 5 bases, with 5 bases left between them. The DNA of the CDR3 is TGTGCCAGCAGTTTAGCGTTCCACAATGAGCAGTTCTTC. It specifies CASSLAFHNEQFF.

As for this clonotype: A much larger clonotype is one base distant, so this may be a read error. This chain links TRBV12-3 or TRBV12-4 with TRBJ1-2; D gene uncertain. The CDR3 covers 13 residues. The CDR3 DNA reads as TGTGCCAACAGTCGGTACCTTCTTGATGGCTACACCTTC. Its protein product is CANSRYLLDGYTF.

This chain uses TRBV5-1 with TRBJ2-5; 12 bases line up with TRBD2. The ends lost 4 bases at V and 4 bases at J; junction bases unmatched: 8. The CDR3 runs to 16 residues. Germline V lookup: CDR1 SGHRS, CDR2 YFSETQ. CDR3: CASSLASGGVRETQYF. DNA of the CDR3: TGCGCCAGCAGCCTGGCTAGCGGGGGGGTTCGAGAGACCCAGTACTTC. Full variable domain (outside the CDR3, taken from reference TRBV5-1 and TRBJ2-5): KAGVTQTPRYLIKTRGQQVTLSCSPISGHRSVSWYQQTPGQGLQFLFEYFSETQRNKGNFPGRFSGRQFSNSRSEMNVSTLELGDSALYLCASSLASGGVRETQYFGPGTRLLVL.

This clonotype appeared many times. This chain joins TRBV20-1 and TRBJ1-1; the D gene is possibly TRBD1 (5 bases). Trimming cost V 6 bases and J 2 bases, with 16 bases left between them. Germline CDR1 is DFQATT and CDR2 is SNEGSKA (reference sequence). This CDR3 region has 14 residues. CDR3 sequence: CSAVGGGINTEAFF. As DNA, the CDR3 is TGCAGTGCCGTTGGGGGAGGGATTAACACTGAAGCTTTCTTT.

This clonotype was detected many times. V and J are TRBV2 and TRBJ2-7; D ambiguous. CDR3 length: 14 residues. Germline V lookup: CDR1 SNHLY, CDR2 FYNNEI. V was clipped by 5 bases and J by 0 bases, with 11 bases between them. CDR3 DNA: TGTGCCAGCAGTCGTCCCGTTAGCTCCTACGAGCAGTACTTC. As protein: CASSRPVSSYEQYF.

The rearrangement uses TRBV27 and TRBJ1-1; D is unclear. V was shortened by 2 bases and J by 2 bases, with 9 bases between the two germline ends. The CDR3 is made up of 14 amino acids. Looked up from germline, CDR1 is MNHEY and CDR2 is SMNVEV (reference sequence). The CDR3 DNA sequence: TGTGCCAGCAGTTTAAGTCAGCCTAACACTGAAGCTTTCTTT. This gives the protein CASSLSQPNTEAFF.

The sample holds many counts of this clonotype. The chain carries TRBV7-2 and TRBJ2-4; 13 nucleotides align to TRBD2. The closer fit of TRBJ2-1 to the DNA end suggests the J call may be wrong. The CDR3 runs to 15 residues. The germline gives CDR1 SGHTA, CDR2 FQGNSA. CDR3 sequence reads: CASSTGTSGDHIQFF. CDR3 DNA: TGTGCCAGCAGCACCGGGACTAGCGGGGACCACATTCAGTTCTTC.

This clonotype was picked up many times. V and J are TRBV11-2 and TRBJ2-5; 9 bases are a match to TRBD2. The CDR3 is 18 residues long. The germline V gene has CDR1 SGHAT and CDR2 FQNNGV. Germline trimming cut 0 bases from V and 3 bases from J; bases unmatched to any gene: 11. The CDR3 here is CASSLDQRVAGVEETQYF. The CDR3 coding sequence is TGTGCCAGCAGCTTAGATCAACGGGTAGCGGGGGTGGAAGAGACCCAGTACTTC.

V usage is TRBV12-3 or TRBV12-4 and J usage is TRBJ2-3; TRBD1 agrees at 9 bases. After removal of 3 bases from V and 4 bases from J, the junction contained 5 bases not matched to a gene. This CDR3 region has 15 residues. CDR3 in DNA: TGTGCCAGCAGTTTCAGGACAGGGGATGCAGATACGCAGTATTTT. Its translation: CASSFRTGDADTQYF.

This clonotype was counted once. The chain combines TRBV11-2 with TRBJ2-7, with D perhaps matching TRBD1 (5 bases). CDR3 size: 14 residues. The germline CDR1 and CDR2 sequences are SGHAT and FQNNGV. Trimming shortened V by 1 base and J by 1 base, and 8 bases separated the two germline ends. This chain's CDR3 is CASSLGTPSYEQYF. The CDR3 DNA reads as TGTGCCAGCAGCTTAGGGACACCGTCCTACGAGCAGTACTTC.

This clonotype occurred many times. This chain connects TRBV12-3 or TRBV12-4 to TRBJ2-7; D is uncertain. The CDR3 totals 12 residues. V was pared by 3 bases and J by 3 bases, with 6 bases between. DNA for the CDR3: TGTGCCAGCAGTTTGGGCAACTACGAGCAGTACTTC. Protein: CASSLGNYEQYF.

This clonotype was picked up many times. The chain recombines TRBV20-1 with TRBJ2-7; D tentatively fits TRBD1 or TRBD2 (5 bases each). CDR1 and CDR2 from the germline V gene are DFQATT and SNEGSKA (reference sequence). With 6 bases removed from V and 3 bases from J, the gap between germline ends came to 18 bases. The CDR3 has 14 residues. In DNA form, the CDR3 reads TGCAGTGCGAGTTCCGGGACCTCGCTCTACGAGCAGTACTTC. This sequence encodes CSASSGTSLYEQYF.

This clonotype appeared many times. The genes are TRBV27 and TRBJ2-1, with TRBD2 matching over 8 bases. The germline V gene has CDR1 MNHEY and CDR2 SMNVEV (reference sequence). The junction had 12 bases not matched to a gene; V was cut back by 6 bases and J by 11 bases. CDR3 length: 14 residues. The CDR3 sequence is CASSDRSGGRKQFF. CDR3 nucleotides: TGTGCCAGCAGCGATCGAAGCGGGGGACGTAAGCAGTTCTTC.

This clonotype was observed at least ten times. The chain links TRBV3-1 to TRBJ1-4; perhaps TRBD1 as D (6 bases). CDR3 size: 14 residues. Germline values: CDR1 LGHDT, CDR2 YNNKEL (reference sequence). V was cut by 1 base and J by 7 bases, with 10 bases left in between. This CDR3 is CASSQAGEAEKLFF. CDR3 nucleotides: TGTGCCAGCAGCCAAGCAGGGGAGGCTGAAAAACTGTTTTTT.

The chain employs TRBV11-1 and TRBJ2-1; 7 bases map to TRBD1. The germline V gene has CDR1 SGHAT and CDR2 FQDESV (reference sequence). This CDR3 is 14 amino acids long. The trim removed 5 bases at V and 5 bases at J, leaving 6 bases unmatched. CDR3 nucleotide sequence: TGTGCCAGCAGCCCCCAGGACAGGAACAATGAGCAGTTCTTC. It yields the protein CASSPQDRNNEQFF.

In regard to this clonotype: This may come from a read error, since a much larger clone is one base off. The chain carries TRBV7-9 and TRBJ2-1, with 9 bases aligning to TRBD2. Trimming removed 6 bases from V and 9 bases from J; junction bases left unmatched: 6. The V gene's germline CDR1 is SEHNR and CDR2 FQNEAQ (reference sequence). The length of the CDR3 is 13 residues. The CDR3 loop reads CASRWSGGSEQFF. The DNA of the CDR3 is TGTGCCAGCAGATGGAGCGGGGGGAGTGAGCAGTTCTTC.

This clonotype occurred many times. The chain has TRBV19 and TRBJ1-2; D uncertain. V was cut by 2 bases and J by 4 bases, with 20 bases left in between. The CDR3 consists of 17 residues. Germline loops: CDR1 LNHDA, CDR2 SQIVND (reference sequence). CDR3: CASSISRATGAGYGYTF. As DNA, the CDR3 is TGTGCCAGTAGTATAAGCCGGGCTACGGGCGCTGGCTATGGCTACACCTTC.